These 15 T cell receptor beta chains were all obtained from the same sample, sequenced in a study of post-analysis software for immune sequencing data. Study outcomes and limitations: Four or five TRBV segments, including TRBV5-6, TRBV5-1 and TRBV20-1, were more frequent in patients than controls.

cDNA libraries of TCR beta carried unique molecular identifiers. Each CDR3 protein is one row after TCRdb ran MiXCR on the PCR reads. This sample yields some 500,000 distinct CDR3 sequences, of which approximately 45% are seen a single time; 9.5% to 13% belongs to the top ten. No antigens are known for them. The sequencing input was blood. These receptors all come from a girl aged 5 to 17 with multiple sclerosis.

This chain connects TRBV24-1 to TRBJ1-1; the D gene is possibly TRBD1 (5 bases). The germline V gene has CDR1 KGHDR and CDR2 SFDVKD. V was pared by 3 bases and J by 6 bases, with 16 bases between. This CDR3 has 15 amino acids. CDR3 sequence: CATSDAPSGKAEAFF. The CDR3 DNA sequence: TGTGCCACCAGTGATGCGCCCTCAGGGAAAGCTGAAGCTTTCTTT.

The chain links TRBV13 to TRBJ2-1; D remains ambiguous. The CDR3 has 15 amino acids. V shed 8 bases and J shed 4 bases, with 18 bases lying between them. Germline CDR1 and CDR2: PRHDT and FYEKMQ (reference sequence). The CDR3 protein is CASRNPQTLYNEQFF. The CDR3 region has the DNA TGTGCCAGCCGCAACCCCCAGACTCTGTACAATGAGCAGTTCTTC.

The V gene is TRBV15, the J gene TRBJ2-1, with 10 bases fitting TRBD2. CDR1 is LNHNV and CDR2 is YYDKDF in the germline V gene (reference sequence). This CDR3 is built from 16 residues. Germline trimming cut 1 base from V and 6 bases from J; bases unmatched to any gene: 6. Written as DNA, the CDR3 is TGTGCCACCAGCAGAGTGGCTAGCGGGAGTGGCAATGAGCAGTTCTTC. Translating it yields CATSRVASGSGNEQFF.

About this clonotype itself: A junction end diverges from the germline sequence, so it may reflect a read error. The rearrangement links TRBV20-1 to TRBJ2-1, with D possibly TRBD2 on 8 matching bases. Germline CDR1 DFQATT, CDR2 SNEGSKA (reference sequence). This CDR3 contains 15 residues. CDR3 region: CSAHRGAGVYNAQFF. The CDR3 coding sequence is TGCAGTGCCCACAGGGGAGCGGGGGTATACAATGCGCAGTTCTTC.

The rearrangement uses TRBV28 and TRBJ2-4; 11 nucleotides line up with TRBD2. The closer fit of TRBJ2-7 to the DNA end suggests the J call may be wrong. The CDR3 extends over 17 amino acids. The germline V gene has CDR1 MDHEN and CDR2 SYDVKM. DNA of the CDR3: TGTGCCAGCAGTTTATCTCTACTAGCGGGAGTAAAATACGAGCAGTACTTC. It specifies CASSLSLLAGVKYEQYF.

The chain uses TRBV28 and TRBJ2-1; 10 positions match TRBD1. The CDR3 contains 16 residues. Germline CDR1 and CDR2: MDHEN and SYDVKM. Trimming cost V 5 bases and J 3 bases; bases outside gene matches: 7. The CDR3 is CASSTLDRGGYNEQFF. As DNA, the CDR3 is TGTGCCAGCAGTACCTTGGACAGGGGGGGCTACAATGAGCAGTTCTTC.

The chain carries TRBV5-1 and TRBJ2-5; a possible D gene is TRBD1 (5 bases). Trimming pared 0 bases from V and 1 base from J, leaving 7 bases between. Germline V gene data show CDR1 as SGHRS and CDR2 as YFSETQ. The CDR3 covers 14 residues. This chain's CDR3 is CASSLGGIQETQYF. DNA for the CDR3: TGCGCCAGCAGCTTGGGGGGCATCCAAGAGACCCAGTACTTC.

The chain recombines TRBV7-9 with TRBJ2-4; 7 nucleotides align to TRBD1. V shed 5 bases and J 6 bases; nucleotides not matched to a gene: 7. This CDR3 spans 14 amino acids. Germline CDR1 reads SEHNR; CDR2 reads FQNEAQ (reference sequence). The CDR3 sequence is CASSPATGLNIQYF. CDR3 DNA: TGTGCCAGCAGCCCCGCGACAGGGTTAAACATTCAGTACTTC.

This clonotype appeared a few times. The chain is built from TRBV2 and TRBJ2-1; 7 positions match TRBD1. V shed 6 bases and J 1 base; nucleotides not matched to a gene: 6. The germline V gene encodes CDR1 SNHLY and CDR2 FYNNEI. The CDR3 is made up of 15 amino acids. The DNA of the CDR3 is TGTGCCAGCAGGGGACAGACGAAATCCTACAATGAGCAGTTCTTC. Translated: CASRGQTKSYNEQFF.

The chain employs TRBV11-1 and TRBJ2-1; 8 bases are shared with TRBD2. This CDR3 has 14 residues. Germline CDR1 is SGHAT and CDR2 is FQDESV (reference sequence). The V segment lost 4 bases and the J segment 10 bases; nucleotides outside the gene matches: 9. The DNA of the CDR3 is TGTGCCAGCAGCTCCGGGACTAGTCGGGGGGAGCAGTTCTTC. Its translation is CASSSGTSRGEQFF.

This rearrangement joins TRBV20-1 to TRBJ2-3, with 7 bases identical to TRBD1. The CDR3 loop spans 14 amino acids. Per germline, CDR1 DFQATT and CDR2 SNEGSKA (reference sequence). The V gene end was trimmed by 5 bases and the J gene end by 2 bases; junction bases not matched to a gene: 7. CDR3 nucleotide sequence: TGCAGTGCTCATATACAGGGGACCACAGATACGCAGTATTTT. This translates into CSAHIQGTTDTQYF.

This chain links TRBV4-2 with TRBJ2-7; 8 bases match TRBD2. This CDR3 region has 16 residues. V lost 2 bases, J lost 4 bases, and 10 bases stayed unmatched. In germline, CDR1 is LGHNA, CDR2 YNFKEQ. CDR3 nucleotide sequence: TGTGCCAGCAGCCAACTTGGGGCGGGAGGTCCGTACGAGCAGTACTTC. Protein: CASSQLGAGGPYEQYF.

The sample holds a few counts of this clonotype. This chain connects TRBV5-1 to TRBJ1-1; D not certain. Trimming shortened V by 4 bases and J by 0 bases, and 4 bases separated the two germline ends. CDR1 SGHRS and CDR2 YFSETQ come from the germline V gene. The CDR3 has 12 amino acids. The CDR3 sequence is CASSDLNTEAFF. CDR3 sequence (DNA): TGCGCCAGCAGCGATCTGAACACTGAAGCTTTCTTT.

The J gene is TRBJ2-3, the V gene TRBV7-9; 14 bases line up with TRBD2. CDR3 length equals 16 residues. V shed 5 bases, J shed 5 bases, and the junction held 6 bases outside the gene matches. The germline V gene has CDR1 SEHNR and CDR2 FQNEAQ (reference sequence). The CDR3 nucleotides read TGTGCCAGCAGCCGGGGACTAGCGGGAGTAGAAGATACGCAGTATTTT. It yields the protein CASSRGLAGVEDTQYF. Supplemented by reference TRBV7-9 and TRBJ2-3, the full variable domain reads DTGVSQNPRHKITKRGQNVTFRCDPISEHNRLYWYRQTLGQGPEFLTYFQNEAQLEKSRLLSDRFSAERPKGSFSTLEIQRTEQGDSAMYLCASSRGLAGVEDTQYFGPGTRLTVL.

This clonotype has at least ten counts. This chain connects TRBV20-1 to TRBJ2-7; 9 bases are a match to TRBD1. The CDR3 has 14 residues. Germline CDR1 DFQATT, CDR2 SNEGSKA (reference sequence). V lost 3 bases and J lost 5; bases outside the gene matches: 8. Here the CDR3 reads CSASDQQGAHEQYF. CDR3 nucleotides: TGCAGTGCTAGCGATCAACAGGGGGCCCACGAGCAGTACTTC.